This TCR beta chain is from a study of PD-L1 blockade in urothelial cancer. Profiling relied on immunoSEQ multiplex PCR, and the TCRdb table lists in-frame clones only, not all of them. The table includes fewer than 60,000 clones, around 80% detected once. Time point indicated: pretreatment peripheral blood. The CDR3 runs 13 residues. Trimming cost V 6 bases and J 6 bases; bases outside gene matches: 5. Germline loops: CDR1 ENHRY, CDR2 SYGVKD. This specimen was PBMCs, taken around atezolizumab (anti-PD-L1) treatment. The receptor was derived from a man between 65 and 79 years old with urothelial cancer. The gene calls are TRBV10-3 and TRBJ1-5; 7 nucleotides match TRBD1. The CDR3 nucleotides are TGTGCCATCAGGGGGACAGTCCTTCAGCCCCAGCATTTT. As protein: CAIRGTVLQPQHF.